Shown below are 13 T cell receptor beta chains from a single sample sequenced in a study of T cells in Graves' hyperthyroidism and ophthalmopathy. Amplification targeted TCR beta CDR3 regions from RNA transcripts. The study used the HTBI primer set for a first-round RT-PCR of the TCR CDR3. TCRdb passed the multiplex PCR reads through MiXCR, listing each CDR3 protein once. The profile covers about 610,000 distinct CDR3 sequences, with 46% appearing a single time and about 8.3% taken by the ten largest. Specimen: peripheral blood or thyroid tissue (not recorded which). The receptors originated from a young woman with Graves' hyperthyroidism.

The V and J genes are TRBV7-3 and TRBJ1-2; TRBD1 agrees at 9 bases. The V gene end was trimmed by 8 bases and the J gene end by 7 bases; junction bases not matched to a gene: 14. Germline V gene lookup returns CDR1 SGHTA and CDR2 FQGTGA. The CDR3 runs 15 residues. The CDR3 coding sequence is TGTGCCAGCCGCAGAAGGACAGGGGCGGTCTCTGGCTACACCTTC. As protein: CASRRRTGAVSGYTF.

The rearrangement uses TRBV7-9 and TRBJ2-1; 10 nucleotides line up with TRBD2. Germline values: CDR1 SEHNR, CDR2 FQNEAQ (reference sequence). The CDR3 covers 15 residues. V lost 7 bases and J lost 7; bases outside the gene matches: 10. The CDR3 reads CASIRKLAGANEQFF. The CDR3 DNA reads TGTGCCAGCATCCGAAAGCTAGCGGGAGCGAATGAGCAGTTCTTC.

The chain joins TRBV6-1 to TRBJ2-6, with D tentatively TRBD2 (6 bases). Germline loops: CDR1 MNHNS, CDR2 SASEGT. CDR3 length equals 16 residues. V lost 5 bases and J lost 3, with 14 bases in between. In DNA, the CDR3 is TGTGCCAGCAGTTACTCGACCGGGAGTGGGGCCAACGTCCTGACTTTC. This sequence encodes CASSYSTGSGANVLTF.

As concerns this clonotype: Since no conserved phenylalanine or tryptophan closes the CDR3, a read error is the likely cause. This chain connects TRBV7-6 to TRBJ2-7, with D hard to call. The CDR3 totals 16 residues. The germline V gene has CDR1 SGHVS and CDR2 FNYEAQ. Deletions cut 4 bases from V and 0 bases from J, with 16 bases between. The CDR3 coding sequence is TGTGCCAGCAGCTGGGGTGCGCCCCACTACTCCTACGAGCAGTACCTC. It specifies CASSWGAPHYSYEQYL.

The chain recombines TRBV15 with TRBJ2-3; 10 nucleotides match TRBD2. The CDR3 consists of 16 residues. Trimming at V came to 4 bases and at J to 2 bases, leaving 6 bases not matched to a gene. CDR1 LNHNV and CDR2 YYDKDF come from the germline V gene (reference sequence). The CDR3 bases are TGTGCCACCAGCATCCGAACTAGCGGGACCACAGATACGCAGTATTTT. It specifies CATSIRTSGTTDTQYF.

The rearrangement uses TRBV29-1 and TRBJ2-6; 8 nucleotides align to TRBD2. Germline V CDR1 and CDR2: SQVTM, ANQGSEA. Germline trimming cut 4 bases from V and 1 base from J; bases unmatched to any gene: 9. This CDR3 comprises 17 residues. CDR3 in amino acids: CSVVLAAGESGANVLTF. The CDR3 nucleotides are TGCAGCGTTGTCTTGGCAGCGGGAGAATCTGGGGCCAACGTCCTGACTTTC.

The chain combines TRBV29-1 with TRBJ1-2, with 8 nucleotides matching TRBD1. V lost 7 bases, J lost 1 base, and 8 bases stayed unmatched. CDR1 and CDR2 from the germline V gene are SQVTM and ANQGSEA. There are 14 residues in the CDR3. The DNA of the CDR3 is TGCAGCGCTCGGTCGGACAGGGATAACTATGGCTACACCTTC. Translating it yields CSARSDRDNYGYTF.

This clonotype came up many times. This chain's CDR3 is CASSLAGIYGYTF. CDR3 bases: TGTGCCAGCAGCCTTGCCGGGATCTATGGCTACACCTTC. The chain joins TRBV7-9 to TRBJ1-2; no clear D. Germline-derived CDR1 and CDR2 are SEHNR and FQNEAQ (reference sequence). The CDR3 loop spans 13 amino acids. V shed 5 bases and J shed 4 bases, with 11 bases lying between them.

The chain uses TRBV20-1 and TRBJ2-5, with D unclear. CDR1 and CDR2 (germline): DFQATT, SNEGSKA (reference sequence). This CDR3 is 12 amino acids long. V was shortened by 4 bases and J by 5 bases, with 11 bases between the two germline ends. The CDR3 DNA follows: TGCAGTGCTACTAGTGGGTTGGAGACCCAGTACTTC. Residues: CSATSGLETQYF.

The CDR3 bases are TGTGCCAGCAGCCAAGATTTACTCCTAAGCTCCTACGAGCAGTACTTC. Protein: CASSQDLLLSSYEQYF. The V gene is TRBV4-2, the J gene TRBJ2-7; D gene unclear. V was trimmed by 0 bases and J by 0 bases, leaving 12 bases between them. The germline CDR1 and CDR2 sequences are LGHNA and YNFKEQ. This CDR3 is built from 16 residues.

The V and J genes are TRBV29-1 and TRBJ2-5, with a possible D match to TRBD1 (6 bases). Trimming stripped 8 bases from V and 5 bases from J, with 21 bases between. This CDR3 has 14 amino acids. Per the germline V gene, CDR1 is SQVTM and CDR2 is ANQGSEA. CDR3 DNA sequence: TGCAGCCCACGACCCTCAGGGGATGGGGAGACCCAGTACTTC. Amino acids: CSPRPSGDGETQYF. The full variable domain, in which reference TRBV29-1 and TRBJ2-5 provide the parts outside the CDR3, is SAVISQKPSRDICQRGTSLTIQCQVDSQVTMMFWYRQQPGQSLTLIATANQGSEATYESGFVIDKFPISRPNLTFSTLTVSNMSPEDSSIYLCSPRPSGDGETQYFGPGTRLLVL.

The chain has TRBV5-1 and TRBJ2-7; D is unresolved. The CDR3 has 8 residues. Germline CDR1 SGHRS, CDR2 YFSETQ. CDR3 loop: CASSLVRV. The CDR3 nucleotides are TGCGCCAGCAGCTTGGTACGTGTA.

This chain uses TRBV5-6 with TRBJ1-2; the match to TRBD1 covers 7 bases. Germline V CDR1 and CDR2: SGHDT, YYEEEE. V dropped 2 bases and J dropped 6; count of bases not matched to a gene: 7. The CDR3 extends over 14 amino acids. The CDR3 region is CASSLGQGGHGYTF. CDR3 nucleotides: TGTGCCAGCAGCTTAGGGCAGGGGGGACATGGCTACACCTTC.